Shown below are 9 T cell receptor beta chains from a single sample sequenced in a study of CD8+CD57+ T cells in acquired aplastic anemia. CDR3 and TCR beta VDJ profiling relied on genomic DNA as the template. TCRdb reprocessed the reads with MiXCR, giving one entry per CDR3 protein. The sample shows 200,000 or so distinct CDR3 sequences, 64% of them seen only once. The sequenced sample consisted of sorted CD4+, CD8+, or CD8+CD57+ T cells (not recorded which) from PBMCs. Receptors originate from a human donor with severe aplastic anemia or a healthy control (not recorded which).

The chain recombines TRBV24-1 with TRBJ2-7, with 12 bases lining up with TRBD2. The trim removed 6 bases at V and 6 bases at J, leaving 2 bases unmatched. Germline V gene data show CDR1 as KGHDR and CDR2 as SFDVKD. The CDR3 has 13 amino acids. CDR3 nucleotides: TGTGCCACCAGTACTAGCGGGGGGCGCGAGCAGTACTTC. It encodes CATSTSGGREQYF.

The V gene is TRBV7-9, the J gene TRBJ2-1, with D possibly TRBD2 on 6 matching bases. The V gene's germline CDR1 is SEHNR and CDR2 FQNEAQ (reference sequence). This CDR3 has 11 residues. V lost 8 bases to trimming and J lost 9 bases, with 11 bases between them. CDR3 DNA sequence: TGTGCCAGCCAGGAGGGCGGTGAGCAGTTCTTC. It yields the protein CASQEGGEQFF. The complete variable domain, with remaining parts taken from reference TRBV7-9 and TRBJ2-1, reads DTGVSQNPRHKITKRGQNVTFRCDPISEHNRLYWYRQTLGQGPEFLTYFQNEAQLEKSRLLSDRFSAERPKGSFSTLEIQRTEQGDSAMYLCASQEGGEQFFGPGTRLTVL.

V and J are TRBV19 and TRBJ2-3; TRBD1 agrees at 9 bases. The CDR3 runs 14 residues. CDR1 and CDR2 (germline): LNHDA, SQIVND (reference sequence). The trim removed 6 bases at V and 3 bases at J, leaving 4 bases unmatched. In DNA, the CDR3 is TGTGCCAGTAGGAGGGACAGGGCAACAGATACGCAGTATTTT. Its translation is CASRRDRATDTQYF.

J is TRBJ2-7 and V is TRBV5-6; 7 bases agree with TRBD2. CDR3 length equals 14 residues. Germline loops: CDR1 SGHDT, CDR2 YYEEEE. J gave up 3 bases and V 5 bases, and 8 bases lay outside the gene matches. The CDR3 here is CASRFGLGDYEQYF. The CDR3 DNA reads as TGTGCCAGCAGATTCGGACTAGGGGACTACGAGCAGTACTTC.

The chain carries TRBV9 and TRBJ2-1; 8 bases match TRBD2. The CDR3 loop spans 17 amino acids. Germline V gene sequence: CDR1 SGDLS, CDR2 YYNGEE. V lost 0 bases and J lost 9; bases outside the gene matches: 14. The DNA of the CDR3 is TGTGCCAGCAGCGTAGGAGCCCTCGTTGCGGGGGGCCGTGAGCAGTTCTTC. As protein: CASSVGALVAGGREQFF. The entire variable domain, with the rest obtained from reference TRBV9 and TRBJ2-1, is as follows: DSGVTQTPKHLITATGQRVTLRCSPRSGDLSVYWYQQSLDQGLQFLIQYYNGEERAKGNILERFSAQQFPDLHSELNLSSLELGDSALYFCASSVGALVAGGREQFFGPGTRLTVL.

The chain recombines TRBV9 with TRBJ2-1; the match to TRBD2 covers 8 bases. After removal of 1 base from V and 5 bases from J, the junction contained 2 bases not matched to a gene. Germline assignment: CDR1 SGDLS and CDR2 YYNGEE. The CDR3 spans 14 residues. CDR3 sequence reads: CASSVISGNNEQFF. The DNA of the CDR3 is TGTGCCAGCAGCGTAATTAGCGGGAACAATGAGCAGTTCTTC.

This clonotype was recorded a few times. The CDR3 sequence: CATSSLNSPLHF. The CDR3 region has the DNA TGTGCCACCAGCAGCCTCAATTCACCCCTCCACTTT. The chain uses TRBV15 and TRBJ1-6; D call uncertain. The germline V gene encodes CDR1 LNHNV and CDR2 YYDKDF (reference sequence). This CDR3 spans 12 amino acids. The V end was cut by 3 bases, the J end by 7 bases, with 4 bases between.

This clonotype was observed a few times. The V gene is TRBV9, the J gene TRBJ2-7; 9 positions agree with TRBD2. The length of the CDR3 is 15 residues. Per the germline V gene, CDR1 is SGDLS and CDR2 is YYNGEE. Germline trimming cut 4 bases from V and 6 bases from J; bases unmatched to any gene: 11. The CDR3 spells CASSPRVAGDGEQYF. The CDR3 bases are TGTGCCAGCAGCCCCCGGGTAGCGGGGGACGGCGAGCAGTACTTC.

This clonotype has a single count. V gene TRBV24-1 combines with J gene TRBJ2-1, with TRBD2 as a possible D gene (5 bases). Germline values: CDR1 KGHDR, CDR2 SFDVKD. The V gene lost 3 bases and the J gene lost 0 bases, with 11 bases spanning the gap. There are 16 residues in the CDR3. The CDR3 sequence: CATSDPTEGSYNEQFF. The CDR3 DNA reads TGTGCCACCAGTGATCCCACAGAGGGCTCCTACAATGAGCAGTTCTTC.